This T cell receptor (beta chain) came from a study of CD8 T cells in ankylosing spondylitis. The CDR3 totals 10 residues. TCRdb redid the calling of the 5' RACE reads with MiXCR, one entry per CDR3 protein. In the table there are some 130,000 distinct CDR3 sequences, approximately 7.3% of which are singletons. This clonotype has just a few counts. A clone one base away is much larger, so this may be a read error. The chain is built from TRBV6-7 and TRBJ1-6; D is unresolved. TRBV6-7 is reported as an ORF; its role is uncertain. The sample comprised blood, either unsorted or a sorted T cell fraction (not recorded which). The receptor comes from a female donor with ankylosing spondylitis or in good health (not recorded which). CDR3 bases: TGTGCCAGCTTCTCGCGGGGAGCCTTATTT. Translation gives CASFSRGALF.